The 25 T cell receptor beta chains in this list originate from one sample, sequenced in a study of T-cell memory formation after mild COVID-19. TCRdb re-called the 5' RACE reads with MiXCR, one entry per CDR3 protein. This sample yields about 130,000 distinct CDR3 sequences, of which about 17% are seen a single time; roughly 5% belongs to the top ten. Specimen: PBMCs or a T cell subset sorted from them (not recorded which). The receptors stem from a man between 18 and 29 years old who had mild COVID-19 (a few samples of this study predate the infection). Cell type and time point are not known.

This clonotype has a count of ten or more. The chain joins TRBV5-1 to TRBJ1-4; unclear D gene. With 7 bases removed from V and 4 bases from J, the gap between germline ends came to 14 bases. Germline V gene lookup returns CDR1 SGHRS and CDR2 YFSETQ. There are 14 residues in the CDR3. In nucleotides, the CDR3 is TGCGCCAGCGGTGAGGGCCTCGGTAATGAAAAACTGTTTTTT. Translation: CASGEGLGNEKLFF.

The chain's CDR3 is CASRRDSQETQYF. Written as DNA, the CDR3 is TGCGCCAGCAGGAGGGACAGCCAAGAGACCCAGTACTTC. The chain joins TRBV5-1 to TRBJ2-5; 7 nucleotides line up with TRBD1. V trimming: 5 bases; J trimming: 1 base; junction bases outside the gene matches: 2. There are 13 residues in the CDR3. Germline CDR1 and CDR2: SGHRS and YFSETQ.

This clonotype has only a few counts. The DNA of the CDR3 is TGTGCCAGCAGTGAAGGGGGCAGCTATGGCTACACCTTC. This gives the protein CASSEGGSYGYTF. This chain links TRBV6-4 with TRBJ1-2; TRBD1 agrees at 7 bases. The CDR3 contains 13 residues. Germline CDR1 reads MRHNA; CDR2 reads SNTAGT. The ends lost 3 bases at V and 4 bases at J; junction bases unmatched: 2.

The gene calls are TRBV3-1 and TRBJ1-6; possibly TRBD1 for D (6 bases). Trimming stripped 4 bases from V and 13 bases from J, with 14 bases between. The CDR3 totals 13 residues. CDR1 is LGHDT, CDR2 YNNKEL, per germline (reference sequence). The CDR3 region is CASSPGQGTPLHF. The CDR3 bases are TGTGCCAGCAGCCCGGGACAAGGAACGCCCCTCCACTTT. Full variable domain (rest looked up from reference TRBV3-1 and TRBJ1-6): DTAVSQTPKYLVTQMGNDKSIKCEQNLGHDTMYWYKQDSKKFLKIMFSYNNKELIINETVPNRFSPKSPDKAHLNLHINSLELGDSAVYFCASSPGQGTPLHFGNGTRLTVT.

This clonotype has at least ten counts. The chain links TRBV5-6 to TRBJ2-3; 10 bases line up with TRBD2. CDR3 length equals 17 residues. Germline V lookup: CDR1 SGHDT, CDR2 YYEEEE. Trimming removed 2 bases from V and 5 bases from J; junction bases left unmatched: 11. Here the CDR3 DNA reads TGTGCCAGCAGCTTCCTTAGCGGGGGGCCTCTAGGAGATACGCAGTATTTT. Its protein product is CASSFLSGGPLGDTQYF.

The chain links TRBV7-7 to TRBJ2-7, with 7 bases aligning to TRBD1. Looked up from germline, CDR1 is SSHAT and CDR2 is FNYEAQ (reference sequence). The CDR3 is made up of 15 amino acids. The CDR3: CASSWVDVRGYEQYV. As DNA, the CDR3 is TGTGCTAGCAGCTGGGTTGATGTCAGGGGGTACGAGCAGTACGTC.

This clonotype has more than one count but fewer than ten. The V call is TRBV5-8, the J call TRBJ2-3; D could derive from TRBD1 or TRBD2 (5 bases each). The CDR3 contains 16 residues. V lost 3 bases, J lost 2 bases, and 16 bases lay in between. Germline CDR1 is SGHTS and CDR2 is YDEGEE. The DNA for the CDR3 is TGTGCCAGCAGCTGGGTAACCGGGACCTTCACAGATACGCAGTATTTT. Translation: CASSWVTGTFTDTQYF.

Only a few counts were recorded for this clonotype. This chain connects TRBV4-3 to TRBJ2-3; a weak D match, TRBD2 (7 bases). In germline, CDR1 is LGHNA, CDR2 YSLEER. The V end was cut by 4 bases, the J end by 0 bases, with 14 bases between. The CDR3 runs 16 residues. The DNA of the CDR3 is TGCGCCAGCAGCCTGGGGGGGGCCGCTAGCACAGATACGCAGTATTTT. Translating gives CASSLGGAASTDTQYF.

This clonotype was observed a few times. CDR3 protein: CASSYSSGIQGGELFF. For the CDR3, the DNA is TGTGCCAGCAGTTACTCGAGTGGAATACAGGGCGGGGAGCTGTTTTTT. The chain uses TRBV6-5 and TRBJ2-2; perhaps TRBD1 as D (6 bases). Trimming took off 0 bases at V and 7 bases at J, with 15 bases between the two ends. Germline values: CDR1 MNHEY, CDR2 SVGAGI. This CDR3 has 16 amino acids.

The chain employs TRBV4-2 and TRBJ2-5; 8 nucleotides align to TRBD2. Per germline, CDR1 LGHNA and CDR2 YNFKEQ. V was clipped by 3 bases and J by 3 bases; unmatched bases: 3. The CDR3 covers 14 residues. Written as DNA, the CDR3 is TGTGCCAGCAGCCATGTGCGGGGGGAAGAGACCCAGTACTTC. It yields the protein CASSHVRGEETQYF.

This clonotype showed up just a few times. The V call is TRBV11-2, the J call TRBJ2-3; 8 bases are shared with TRBD1. Germline-derived CDR1 and CDR2 are SGHAT and FQNNGV. V trimming: 4 bases; J trimming: 4 bases; junction bases outside the gene matches: 4. This CDR3 is 14 amino acids long. The chain's CDR3 is CASSSNRGADTQYF. CDR3 bases: TGTGCCAGCAGCTCGAACAGGGGGGCAGATACGCAGTATTTT. Based on the CDR3 plus reference TRBV11-2 and TRBJ2-3, the full variable domain is EAGVAQSPRYKIIEKRQSVAFWCNPISGHATLYWYQQILGQGPKLLIQFQNNGVVDDSQLPKDRFSAERLKGVDSTLKIQPAKLEDSAVYLCASSSNRGADTQYFGPGTRLTVL.

The chain carries TRBV7-9 and TRBJ2-7; D might be TRBD1 or TRBD2, each matching 5 bases. This CDR3 spans 14 amino acids. Trimming took off 5 bases at V and 4 bases at J, with 15 bases between the two ends. The germline gives CDR1 SEHNR, CDR2 FQNEAQ (reference sequence). CDR3 region: CASSPNRWGYEQYF. The CDR3 bases are TGTGCCAGCAGCCCGAACAGGTGGGGGTACGAGCAGTACTTC.

The chain couples TRBV6-5 to TRBJ1-2, with a possible D match to TRBD1 (6 bases). This CDR3 is built from 14 residues. V lost 4 bases, J lost 8 bases, and 17 bases lay in between. Germline V CDR1 and CDR2: MNHEY, SVGAGI. CDR3 protein: CASSLDWTAPGYTF. In nucleotides, the CDR3 is TGTGCCAGCAGTTTAGACTGGACAGCTCCCGGCTACACCTTC.

The rearrangement uses TRBV19 and TRBJ2-7; tentative D call: TRBD2 (5 bases). V was shortened by 6 bases and J by 5 bases, with 17 bases between the two germline ends. There are 14 residues in the CDR3. Germline CDR1 and CDR2: LNHDA and SQIVND (reference sequence). CDR3 in amino acids: CASSTTLYGDEQYF. The CDR3 nucleotides are TGTGCCAGTAGCACCACCCTATACGGGGACGAGCAGTACTTC.

This clonotype came up a few times. This chain uses TRBV12-3 or TRBV12-4 with TRBJ1-3; no firm D call. Trimming removed 10 bases from V and 2 bases from J, with 9 bases in between. The CDR3 is 12 amino acids. The CDR3 DNA reads TGTGCCAATGCGTGGGCTGGAAACACCATATATTTT. This encodes CANAWAGNTIYF.

This chain joins TRBV9 and TRBJ2-1; the match to TRBD2 covers 13 bases. J lost 10 bases, V lost 3 bases, and 10 bases had no gene match. The CDR3 length is 16 residues. Germline lookup yields CDR1 SGDLS and CDR2 YYNGEE. Written as DNA, the CDR3 is TGTGCCAGCAGCGAGTTACTAGCGGGGGGGCTGGAGGAGCAGTTCTTC. It translates to CASSELLAGGLEEQFF.

The chain links TRBV6-1 to TRBJ1-2; D remains unclear. The V gene lost 3 bases and the J gene lost 13 bases, with 18 bases spanning the gap. CDR1 MNHNS and CDR2 SASEGT come from the germline V gene. The CDR3 covers 13 residues. DNA of the CDR3: TGTGCCAGCAGTGACGTCCCATTTCGGGGTTCCACCTTC. This encodes CASSDVPFRGSTF.

The chain joins TRBV11-3 to TRBJ1-2; D is undetermined. The CDR3 sequence is 17 residues long. V lost 3 bases and J lost 8, with 25 bases in between. Germline-derived CDR1 and CDR2 are SGHNT and YENEEA. The chain's CDR3 is CASSLAKGGSRTGGYTF. The DNA for the CDR3 is TGTGCCAGCAGCTTGGCAAAAGGAGGTTCTCGGACGGGGGGCTACACCTTC.

This clonotype has more than one count but fewer than ten. This chain connects TRBV11-2 to TRBJ1-3, with 8 bases identical to TRBD1. With 4 bases clipped from V and 4 bases from J, the junction kept 6 bases outside the gene matches. Germline CDR1 is SGHAT and CDR2 is FQNNGV. The CDR3 length is 15 residues. CDR3 region: CASSSRQGNGNTIYF. CDR3 DNA sequence: TGTGCCAGCAGCTCCCGACAGGGGAACGGAAACACCATATATTTT.

This clonotype was counted between two and nine times. The chain couples TRBV12-3 or TRBV12-4 to TRBJ1-1, with D possibly being TRBD1 (6 bases). CDR3 size: 13 residues. Trimming pared 6 bases from V and 5 bases from J, leaving 13 bases between. The CDR3 region has the DNA TGTGCCAGCAGCCCAAACAGGGATACTGAAGCTTTCTTT. Translation gives CASSPNRDTEAFF.

There are a few counts of this clonotype. V and J are TRBV3-1 and TRBJ2-7, with a tentative D call TRBD2 (5 bases). This CDR3 comprises 14 residues. The germline gives CDR1 LGHDT, CDR2 YNNKEL (reference sequence). Trimming took off 1 base at V and 5 bases at J, with 12 bases between the two ends. In nucleotides, the CDR3 is TGTGCCAGCAGCCAAGGGGGTCCGGGGAACGAGCAGTACTTC. Amino acid sequence: CASSQGGPGNEQYF.

This clonotype was detected many times. A read error may account for a junction end that differs from germline. The chain uses TRBV7-7 and TRBJ2-1; D possibly uses TRBD1 or TRBD2 (5 bases each). Germline CDR1 and CDR2: SSHAT and FNYEAQ (reference sequence). CDR3 length: 14 amino acids. The CDR3 protein is CASSYGPVGGEQFF. In nucleotides, the CDR3 is TGTGCTAGCAGCTACGGACCCGTTGGGGGTGAGCAGTTCTTC. The full variable domain, with the rest looked up from reference TRBV7-7 and TRBJ2-1, is GAGVSQSPRYKVTKRGQDVTLRCDPISSHATLYWYQQALGQGPEFLTYFNYEAQPDKSGLPSDRFSAERPEGSISTLTIQRTEQRDSAMYRCASSYGPVGGEQFFGPGTRLTVL.

V gene TRBV12-3 or TRBV12-4 combines with J gene TRBJ1-4, with D possibly TRBD1 on 5 matching bases. CDR3 length: 13 residues. Trimming left V 6 bases short and J 7 bases short, with 12 bases between. The CDR3 loop is CASSGTRLEKLFF. The CDR3 DNA is TGTGCCAGCAGCGGGACTCGGCTTGAAAAACTGTTTTTT.

This clonotype was observed a handful of times. This sequence joins TRBV3-1 and TRBJ1-1, with 7 bases fitting TRBD1. The length of the CDR3 is 14 residues. V was pared by 3 bases and J by 1 base, with 2 bases of the junction left unmatched. Germline loops: CDR1 LGHDT, CDR2 YNNKEL (reference sequence). The CDR3 spells CASSHTGENTEAFF. The CDR3 DNA follows: TGTGCCAGCAGCCATACAGGGGAGAACACTGAAGCTTTCTTT.

The chain employs TRBV6-2 or TRBV6-3 and TRBJ1-2; D not certain. Trimming shortened V by 9 bases and J by 6 bases, and 14 bases separated the two germline ends. The CDR3 contains 12 residues. Germline values: CDR1 MNHEY, CDR2 SVGEGT. CDR3 in amino acids: CARGGPPHGYTF. For the CDR3, the DNA is TGTGCCAGGGGAGGGCCCCCCCATGGCTACACCTTC.